Given below is one T cell receptor (beta chain) in context. Its antigen is currently unknown. Clones were read by immunoSEQ multiplex PCR, and TCRdb kept only the in-frame ones, dropping some. This table holds tens of thousands of clones, 75% to 90% found once. There are 17 residues in the CDR3. Trimming took 7 bases from V and 0 from J; bases not matched to a gene: 11. Germline V lookup: CDR1 MNHEY, CDR2 SVGEGT. The sample belongs to a study of T cell responses to AZD1222 COVID-19 vaccine. Study-level findings and limits: Spike-specific TCR breadth rose after two AZD1222 doses, and depth rose as well. Donors were largely white British and mainly female; clonal diversity was possibly underestimated. CD4 TCRs linked to vaccination spanned spike, dominating at 160-218 and 743-854.

This sample comprised peripheral blood, obtained on day 0 of AZD1222 vaccination. This sequence was found in an adult in good health. This chain links TRBV6-2 or TRBV6-3 with TRBJ2-5; 10 bases line up with TRBD2. CDR3 sequence: CASNPLAGASYQETQYF. CDR3 DNA sequence: TGTGCCAGCAACCCCCTAGCGGGAGCCTCCTACCAAGAGACCCAGTACTTC.